The 30 T cell receptor beta chains listed next were all sequenced from one sample in a study of blood T cell repertoires in COVID-19. Data came from immunoSEQ multiplex PCR; TCRdb stores just in-frame clones and leaves some out. This table holds roughly 220,000 clones, about 88% found once. Sequenced material: peripheral blood. The receptor set was obtained from a woman aged 45-60 years with COVID-19, enrolled during active disease.

The CDR3 protein is CAWSDLPRGVAFF. The CDR3 DNA reads as TGTGCCTGGAGTGACCTCCCGCGGGGAGTAGCTTTCTTT. The chain has TRBV30 and TRBJ1-1; D gene ambiguous. The CDR3 runs to 13 residues. V was clipped by 1 base and J by 10 bases, with 16 bases between them. In germline, CDR1 is GTSNPN, CDR2 SVGIG (reference sequence).

This clone showed up just a few times. The chain couples TRBV5-6 to TRBJ1-1; D is uncertain. Germline V gene sequence: CDR1 SGHDT, CDR2 YYEEEE. The CDR3 covers 13 residues. Trimming took 3 bases from V and 0 from J, leaving 6 bases between them. The CDR3 here is CASSYQVNTEAFF. The DNA of the CDR3 is TGTGCCAGCAGCTACCAGGTGAACACTGAAGCTTTCTTT.

The J gene is TRBJ2-1, the V gene TRBV9; D ambiguous. V gave up 7 bases and J gave up 6 bases, with 8 bases separating them. The CDR3 contains 11 residues. The germline V gene has CDR1 SGDLS and CDR2 YYNGEE. The CDR3 DNA is TGTGCCAGCGGGCCAGCCAATGAGCAGTTCTTC. Amino acids: CASGPANEQFF. Supplemented by reference TRBV9 and TRBJ2-1, the full variable domain reads DSGVTQTPKHLITATGQRVTLRCSPRSGDLSVYWYQQSLDQGLQFLIQYYNGEERAKGNILERFSAQQFPDLHSELNLSSLELGDSALYFCASGPANEQFFGPGTRLTVL.

This chain joins TRBV6-5 and TRBJ1-6; D uncertain. Germline CDR1 and CDR2: MNHEY and SVGAGI. The CDR3 sequence is 16 residues long. Trimming stripped 0 bases from V and 4 bases from J, with 10 bases between. For the CDR3, the DNA is TGTGCCAGCAGTTACTCATCGGTATTTTATAATTCACCCCTCCACTTT. Protein sequence: CASSYSSVFYNSPLHF.

The chain joins TRBV5-1 to TRBJ2-5; D is uncertain. Trimming took 7 bases from V and 0 from J, leaving 10 bases between them. Germline values: CDR1 SGHRS, CDR2 YFSETQ. This CDR3 comprises 13 residues. The CDR3 reads CASAPENQETQYF. The CDR3 nucleotides are TGCGCCAGCGCGCCGGAGAACCAAGAGACCCAGTACTTC.

V is TRBV6-2 or TRBV6-3 and J is TRBJ2-7; 10 nucleotides line up with TRBD2. The CDR3 is made up of 15 amino acids. Germline lookup yields CDR1 MNHEY and CDR2 SVGEGT. The trim removed 5 bases at V and 1 base at J, leaving 5 bases unmatched. The CDR3 here is CASSGRAGGSYEQYF. In DNA, the CDR3 is TGTGCCAGCAGTGGGAGAGCGGGGGGGTCCTACGAGCAGTACTTC.

This clone was observed a single time. The chain is built from TRBV30 and TRBJ2-2; 10 nucleotides line up with TRBD1. Unmatched junction bases numbered 3, after V lost 1 base and J lost 7 bases. CDR3 length equals 14 residues. CDR1 is GTSNPN, CDR2 SVGIG, per germline (reference sequence). This CDR3 reads CAWSGGTGVGELFF. CDR3 DNA: TGTGCCTGGAGTGGGGGGACAGGGGTCGGGGAGCTGTTTTTT. The entire variable domain, with the rest obtained from reference TRBV30 and TRBJ2-2, is as follows: SQTIHQWPATLVQPVGSPLSLECTVEGTSNPNLYWYRQAAGRGLQLLFYSVGIGQISSEVPQNLSASRPQDRQFILSSKKLLLSDSGFYLCAWSGGTGVGELFFGEGSRLTVL.

V gene TRBV7-9 combines with J gene TRBJ1-2; 8 bases are a match to TRBD1. Germline V CDR1 and CDR2: SEHNR, FQNEAQ (reference sequence). The V and J ends lost 5 bases and 6 bases, in that order; junction bases with no gene match: 8. CDR3 length: 14 residues. The CDR3 here is CASSRGQGNDGYTF. In nucleotides, the CDR3 is TGTGCCAGCAGCCGCGGACAGGGAAACGATGGCTACACCTTC. Variable domain in full (rest from reference TRBV7-9 and TRBJ1-2): DTGVSQNPRHKITKRGQNVTFRCDPISEHNRLYWYRQTLGQGPEFLTYFQNEAQLEKSRLLSDRFSAERPKGSFSTLEIQRTEQGDSAMYLCASSRGQGNDGYTFGSGTRLTVV.

This chain's CDR3 is CASGLWGGTEAFF. The CDR3 nucleotides are TGTGCCAGCGGCCTGTGGGGGGGCACTGAAGCTTTCTTT. V gene TRBV12-3 or TRBV12-4 combines with J gene TRBJ1-1; D is perhaps TRBD1 (5 bases). Between the trimmed V and J ends, which lost 8 bases and 4 bases, there was a span of 14 bases. The CDR3 length is 13 residues.

The chain uses TRBV7-8 and TRBJ1-2; perhaps TRBD1 as D (5 bases). Germline CDR1 reads SGHVS; CDR2 reads FQNEAQ. V was cut by 11 bases and J by 4 bases, with 11 bases left in between. The CDR3 covers 11 residues. The CDR3 nucleotides are TGTGCCCGGCGGGGGATCTATGGCTACACCTTC. As protein: CARRGIYGYTF.

The chain is built from TRBV14 and TRBJ1-4, with 9 bases lining up with TRBD1. Germline lookup yields CDR1 SGHDN and CDR2 FVKESK. After removal of 3 bases from V and 10 bases from J, the junction contained 9 bases not matched to a gene. CDR3 length: 15 residues. The CDR3 here is CASSHLGQGVGKLFF. CDR3 bases: TGTGCCAGCAGCCATCTGGGACAGGGTGTAGGAAAACTGTTTTTT. The whole variable domain, remainder taken from reference TRBV14 and TRBJ1-4, is EAGVTQFPSHSVIEKGQTVTLRCDPISGHDNLYWYRRVMGKEIKFLLHFVKESKQDESGMPNNRFLAERTGGTYSTLKVQPAELEDSGVYFCASSHLGQGVGKLFFGSGTQLSVL.

The chain couples TRBV5-1 to TRBJ1-6; maybe TRBD1 (6 bases). CDR3 length equals 17 residues. Germline CDR1 and CDR2: SGHRS and YFSETQ. V was clipped by 4 bases and J by 6 bases, with 20 bases between them. DNA for the CDR3: TGCGCCAGCAGCGAAAATAAACAGGGCCCAACTAATTCACCCCTCCACTTT. The encoded protein is CASSENKQGPTNSPLHF.

The sample holds a few counts of this clone. The chain recombines TRBV7-3 with TRBJ1-6; the D gene is possibly TRBD1 (5 bases). The CDR3 spans 13 residues. V dropped 5 bases and J dropped 13 bases, with 15 bases sitting between them. Germline CDR1 is SGHTA and CDR2 is FQGTGA. CDR3 sequence reads: CASSRGQGRPLHF. CDR3 nucleotide sequence: TGTGCCAGCAGCCGAGGACAAGGTCGGCCCCTCCACTTT.

This chain uses TRBV6-6 with TRBJ1-1; 7 nucleotides match TRBD1. CDR1 and CDR2 (germline): MNHNY, SVGAGI (reference sequence). The CDR3 length is 14 residues. V trimming: 4 bases; J trimming: 4 bases; junction bases outside the gene matches: 6. DNA for the CDR3: TGTGCCAGCAGTTTCGGGACAGCAGGCACTGAAGCTTTCTTT. Translating gives CASSFGTAGTEAFF.

The V gene is TRBV3-1 (or the pseudogene TRBV3-2), the J gene TRBJ1-6; D is uncertain. Germline assignment: CDR1 LGHDT and CDR2 YNNKEL (reference sequence). The CDR3 has 13 amino acids. Trimming cost V 5 bases and J 10 bases, with 12 bases left between them. CDR3 DNA: TGTGCCAGCAGCACTGTGGGAGGGTCACCCCTCCACTTT. This gives the protein CASSTVGGSPLHF.

The rearrangement links TRBV5-4 to TRBJ2-7, with D possibly being TRBD2 (5 bases). The germline gives CDR1 SGHNT, CDR2 YYREEE (reference sequence). Trimming stripped 0 bases from V and 5 bases from J, with 9 bases between. The CDR3 is made up of 13 amino acids. CDR3 in amino acids: CASSLGLNNEQYF. DNA of the CDR3: TGTGCCAGCAGCTTGGGACTAAACAACGAGCAGTACTTC.

The genes are TRBV30 and TRBJ1-1; perhaps TRBD1 as D (5 bases). Germline values: CDR1 GTSNPN, CDR2 SVGIG (reference sequence). V was pared by 5 bases and J by 5 bases, with 18 bases between. The CDR3 is made up of 14 amino acids. The CDR3 DNA reads as TGTGCCTGGGTCCTCGGGGGAGTGCGGACTGAAGCTTTCTTT. It encodes CAWVLGGVRTEAFF.

The chain employs TRBV10-3 and TRBJ1-1, with a weak D call TRBD1 (6 bases). Germline V gene sequence: CDR1 ENHRY, CDR2 SYGVKD. The V gene lost 9 bases and the J gene lost 1 base, with 12 bases spanning the gap. CDR3 size: 13 residues. The DNA for the CDR3 is TGTGCCATTAGATGGGGGCCGAACACTGAAGCTTTCTTT. It translates to CAIRWGPNTEAFF.

A single count supports this clone. The chain links TRBV11-2 to TRBJ2-3, with 12 bases fitting TRBD2. Looked up from germline, CDR1 is SGHAT and CDR2 is FQNNGV. The CDR3 has 18 residues. J lost 0 bases, V lost 5 bases, and 9 bases had no gene match. The CDR3 loop is CASSATLLAGGSTDTQYF. The CDR3 DNA is TGTGCCAGCAGCGCCACCCTACTAGCGGGGGGCAGCACAGATACGCAGTATTTT.

The chain recombines TRBV7-3 with TRBJ1-6; 7 bases line up with TRBD1. CDR1 is SGHTA and CDR2 is FQGTGA in the germline V gene. CDR3 length: 15 residues. J lost 8 bases, V lost 6 bases, and 10 bases had no gene match. CDR3 residues: CASSLGTANDSPLHF. The CDR3 DNA is TGTGCCAGCAGTCTTGGGACAGCTAATGATTCACCCCTCCACTTT. Full variable domain (missing parts from reference TRBV7-3 and TRBJ1-6): GAGVSQTPSNKVTEKGKYVELRCDPISGHTALYWYRQSLGQGPEFLIYFQGTGAADDSGLPNDRFFAVRPEGSVSTLKIQRTERGDSAVYLCASSLGTANDSPLHFGNGTRLTVT.

The V and J genes are TRBV30 and TRBJ2-2, with D uncertain. The germline V gene encodes CDR1 GTSNPN and CDR2 SVGIG (reference sequence). V was cut by 5 bases and J by 5 bases, with 6 bases left in between. The CDR3 is 11 residues long. The CDR3, as DNA: TGTGCCTGGGAGCAAACCGGGGAGCTGTTTTTT. This codes for CAWEQTGELFF.

The rearrangement uses TRBV5-1 and TRBJ2-3; D unresolved. The CDR3 totals 15 residues. The germline gives CDR1 SGHRS, CDR2 YFSETQ. The V end lost 0 bases, the J end lost 0 bases, and 8 bases lay between the germline ends. In DNA form, the CDR3 reads TGCGCCAGCAGCTTGGAAGCGAGTAGCACAGATACGCAGTATTTT. The encoded protein is CASSLEASSTDTQYF.

This rearrangement joins TRBV29-1 to TRBJ2-1; TRBD2 might be the D (7 bases). Trimming left V 3 bases short and J 9 bases short, with 21 bases between. The germline V gene has CDR1 SQVTM and CDR2 ANQGSEA. The CDR3 has 15 residues. Here the CDR3 DNA reads TGCAGCGTTGATCAGAGTGCGGGGGCCGCGAGTGAGCAGTTCTTC. This sequence encodes CSVDQSAGAASEQFF.

This clone was seen a few times. This chain uses TRBV11-2 with TRBJ2-7; TRBD2 is a possible D gene (6 bases). The CDR3 length is 15 residues. V dropped 2 bases and J dropped 4 bases, with 15 bases sitting between them. The germline V gene has CDR1 SGHAT and CDR2 FQNNGV. The CDR3 region has the DNA TGTGCCAGCAGCTTAACGCCGGGGGTGAGGTACGAGCAGTACTTC. Amino acid sequence: CASSLTPGVRYEQYF. Full variable domain (rest looked up from reference TRBV11-2 and TRBJ2-7): EAGVAQSPRYKIIEKRQSVAFWCNPISGHATLYWYQQILGQGPKLLIQFQNNGVVDDSQLPKDRFSAERLKGVDSTLKIQPAKLEDSAVYLCASSLTPGVRYEQYFGPGTRLTVT.

The chain carries TRBV7-2 and TRBJ2-7; TRBD1 agrees at 7 bases. Germline V gives CDR1 SGHTA, CDR2 FQGNSA. Trimming cost V 7 bases and J 3 bases; bases outside gene matches: 9. The CDR3 runs to 14 residues. The CDR3 nucleotides are TGTGCCAGCATCCCAGGGGACAGATACTACGAGCAGTACGTC. Its protein product is CASIPGDRYYEQYV.

The CDR3 nucleotides are TGTGCCAGCAGCTTATCTAGCGGGGGTTATACCGGGGAGCTGTTTTTT. Protein: CASSLSSGGYTGELFF. The V call is TRBV11-3, the J call TRBJ2-2; 10 bases map to TRBD2. Unmatched junction bases numbered 5, after V lost 2 bases and J lost 5 bases. Germline V gene sequence: CDR1 SGHNT, CDR2 YENEEA. The CDR3 totals 16 residues.

This clone was seen only a few times. V gene TRBV6-5 combines with J gene TRBJ1-6, with D maybe TRBD1 (6 bases). Trimming pared 6 bases from V and 7 bases from J, leaving 16 bases between. From germline, CDR1 is MNHEY and CDR2 SVGAGI. This CDR3 is built from 15 residues. For the CDR3, the DNA is TGTGCCAGCAGCCGATACCCGGGACAAAATTCACCCCTCCACTTT. This encodes CASSRYPGQNSPLHF.

The V and J genes are TRBV2 and TRBJ2-4; perhaps TRBD2 as D (5 bases). Trimming pared 11 bases from V and 0 bases from J, leaving 20 bases between. The CDR3 totals 16 residues. Germline-derived CDR1 and CDR2 are SNHLY and FYNNEI. CDR3 in DNA: TGTGCCCGTCAAGGGCCGACTAATTTAGCCAAAAACATTCAGTACTTC. Translating it yields CARQGPTNLAKNIQYF.

The rearrangement uses TRBV5-1 and TRBJ2-3; a possible D gene is TRBD1 (6 bases). Germline assignment: CDR1 SGHRS and CDR2 YFSETQ. Trimming stripped 1 base from V and 2 bases from J, with 11 bases between. CDR3 length: 15 residues. CDR3 amino acids: CASSLFQGYTDTQYF. CDR3 sequence (DNA): TGCGCCAGCAGCTTGTTTCAGGGGTACACAGATACGCAGTATTTT.

CDR3 nucleotide sequence: TGTGCCAGCAGCTTTACGACAGGGCTTAGGGACACTGAAGCTTTCTTT. Protein product: CASSFTTGLRDTEAFF. The rearrangement joins TRBV11-3 to TRBJ1-1, with 7 positions matching TRBD1. Per the germline V gene, CDR1 is SGHNT and CDR2 is YENEEA. There are 16 residues in the CDR3. J was trimmed by 3 bases and V by 3 bases; bases with no gene match: 10.